The entry below describes one TCR beta chain. Its target is not known. The data stem from a study of cytomegalovirus exposure and HLA in healthy donors. V shed 3 bases and J shed 0 bases, with 12 bases lying between them. The germline CDR1 and CDR2 sequences are KGHSH and LQKENI. CDR3 length: 15 amino acids. In the PCR, 60 Vbeta and 13 Jbeta primers were used. Sequencing was performed with immunoSEQ multiplex PCR; in TCRdb, only in-frame clones are kept and a portion is missing. In the table there are roughly 170,000 clones, 76% of which are singletons. General study findings and limits: Later analysis showed TCR association rates varying by HLA locus, highest for DRB1 and lowest for HLA-C.

Material: PBMCs. The receptor was derived from a female donor in good health and CMV-seronegative. This chain joins TRBV18 and TRBJ2-7; D might be TRBD1 (6 bases). The DNA for the CDR3 is TGTGCCAGCTCACCGAACAGGGTCAGCTCCTACGAGCAGTACTTC. This gives the protein CASSPNRVSSYEQYF.